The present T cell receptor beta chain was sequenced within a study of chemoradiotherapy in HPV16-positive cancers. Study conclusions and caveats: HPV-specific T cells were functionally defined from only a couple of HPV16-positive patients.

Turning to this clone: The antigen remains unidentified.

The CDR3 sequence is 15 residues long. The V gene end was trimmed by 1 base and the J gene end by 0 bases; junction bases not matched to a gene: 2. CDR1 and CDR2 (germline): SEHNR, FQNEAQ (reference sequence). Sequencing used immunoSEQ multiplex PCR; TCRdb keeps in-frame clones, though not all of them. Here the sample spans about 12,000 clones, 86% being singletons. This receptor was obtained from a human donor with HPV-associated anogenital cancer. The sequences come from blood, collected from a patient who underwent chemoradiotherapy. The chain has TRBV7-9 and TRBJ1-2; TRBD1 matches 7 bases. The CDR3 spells CASSLGDSANYGYTF. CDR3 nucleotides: TGTGCCAGCAGCTTAGGGGACAGCGCTAACTATGGCTACACCTTC.